The rows below give T cell receptor beta chains drawn from one sample of a study of T cell responses to AZD1222 COVID-19 vaccine. Data came from immunoSEQ multiplex PCR; TCRdb stores just in-frame clones and leaves some out. The repertoire holds about 92,000 clones, approximately 90% seen once, with 10% in the top ten. Sample: peripheral blood, taken on day 0 of AZD1222 vaccination. The receptors originated from an adult in good health. CDR3s include the opening cysteine and the closing phenylalanine or tryptophan. D genes are given only for firm matches. Some rows have no size entry. The others give once, few or many, or a class for an expanded clone.

d_gene	abundance	j_gene	v_gene	CDR3nt	CDR3aa
TRBD2	NA	TRBJ2-5	TRBV5-6	TGTGCCAGCAGCTACGAATCAGCGGGAGTGAGGGAAGAGACCCAGTACTTC	CASSYESAGVREETQYF
TRBD2	NA	TRBJ2-1	TRBV7-2	TGTGCCAGCAGCTTAGCGGGAGGGCCGTTGAATGAGCAGTTCTTC	CASSLAGGPLNEQFF
TRBD1	NA	TRBJ2-5	TRBV29-1	TGCAGCGTTGGGGGGTACACAGGGGTGAGCGAGACCCAGTACTTC	CSVGGYTGVSETQYF
NA	NA	TRBJ1-1	TRBV3-1/TRBV3-2	TGTGCCAGCAGCCAAGGACAGGCCACGAACACTGAAGCTTTCTTT	CASSQGQATNTEAFF
NA	NA	TRBJ2-7	TRBV28	TGTGCCAGCGGAGAGGGAGTACACGAGCAGTACTTC	CASGEGVHEQYF
NA	NA	TRBJ1-1	TRBV5-1	TGCGCCAGCAGCGAGGGGGGCACTGAAGCTTTCTTT	CASSEGGTEAFF
NA	few	TRBJ1-2	TRBV5-1	TGCGCCAGCGCCACAGGGACGGCCTATGGCTACACCTTC	CASATGTAYGYTF
NA	NA	TRBJ2-7	TRBV6-1	TGTGCCAGCAGTGAACTGGGCAGCAGCGAGCAGTACTTC	CASSELGSSEQYF
TRBD2	NA	TRBJ2-5	TRBV30	TGTGCCTGGAGTTCGCTGGGAGCGGGGAGCCAAGAGACCCAGTACTTC	CAWSSLGAGSQETQYF
TRBD1	NA	TRBJ1-5	TRBV19	TGTGCCAGTAGTACCGGACAGGGCCTCAATCAGCCCCAGCATTTT	CASSTGQGLNQPQHF
NA	NA	TRBJ2-7	TRBV7-2	TGTGCCAGCAGCCGCGACGGGGCTCTCGCCGAGCAGTACTTC	CASSRDGALAEQYF
NA	NA	TRBJ1-2	TRBV7-9	TGTGCCAGCAGCTTAGATTGGGCGAATGGCTACACCTTC	CASSLDWANGYTF
NA	once	TRBJ2-7	TRBV7-3	TGTGCCAGCAGCTCCTTTCAAGCGAGCGAGCAGTACTTC	CASSSFQASEQYF
TRBD1	NA	TRBJ2-7	TRBV19	TGTGCCAGTAGTAAGGACAGGGGCATCCTCTACGAGCAGTACTTC	CASSKDRGILYEQYF
TRBD2	NA	TRBJ2-2	TRBV4-1	TGCGCCCGCAGCCAAGGGGGGGCTAGCGGGGGCTTAAACACCGGGGAGCTGTTTTTT	CARSQGGASGGLNTGELFF
TRBD1	NA	TRBJ1-5	TRBV19	TGTGCCAGTAGTATTTCACAGGGGGTATTCAATCAGCCCCAGCATTTT	CASSISQGVFNQPQHF
TRBD1	NA	TRBJ1-3	TRBV19	TGTGCCAGTAGTATTGGACAGGGAGGAAACACCATATATTTT	CASSIGQGGNTIYF
NA	NA	TRBJ1-1	TRBV4-1	TGCGCCAGCAGCCAAGATGGGACTGTGAACACTGAAGCTTTCTTT	CASSQDGTVNTEAFF
TRBD2	NA	TRBJ2-4	TRBV11-2	TGTGCCAGCAGCTCCCGGACTAGCGGGACTATTCAGTACTTC	CASSSRTSGTIQYF
NA	NA	TRBJ1-5	TRBV19	TGTGCCAGTAGTAACCGGCAGGGCCCTGGTCAGCCCCAGCATTTT	CASSNRQGPGQPQHF
NA	NA	TRBJ2-7	TRBV19	TGTGCCAGTAGTATAATCTCCGGGACCCCAAACTACGAGCAGTACTTC	CASSIISGTPNYEQYF
TRBD1	NA	TRBJ2-7	TRBV11-3	TGTGCCAGCAGCCCCGGGACAGCAGCCTACGAGCAGTACTTC	CASSPGTAAYEQYF
NA	NA	TRBJ2-5	TRBV28	TGTGCCCCGCCCCCCGAGGGATCCCCATCGGAGGAACGGACCCAGTACTTC	CAPPPEGSPSEERTQYF
TRBD2	NA	TRBJ2-3	TRBV4-1	TGCGCCAGCAGCCAAGTGCCTAGCGGGGGCCCTCCCACAGATACGCAGTATTTT	CASSQVPSGGPPTDTQYF
TRBD1	NA	TRBJ1-4	TRBV5-1	TGCGCCAGCAGCCGCGGGACAGCTAATGAAAAACTGTTTTTT	CASSRGTANEKLFF
TRBD1	NA	TRBJ1-2	TRBV4-1	TGCGCCAGCAGCCAGGGTCTGACAGGGATAAACTATGGCTACACCTTC	CASSQGLTGINYGYTF
TRBD1	NA	TRBJ2-1	TRBV12-5	TGTGCTAGTGGCCGGGACAGGGTTTACAATGAGCAGTTCTTC	CASGRDRVYNEQFF
NA	NA	TRBJ1-2	TRBV5-6	TGTGCCAGCAGCTTCGAAGGGGACTATGGCTACACCTTC	CASSFEGDYGYTF
TRBD2	NA	TRBJ2-7	TRBV6-6	TGTGCCAGCAGTACGGAGGGACTAGCGGCGTCCGAGCAGTACTTC	CASSTEGLAASEQYF
NA	once	TRBJ1-1	TRBV5-1	TGCGCCAGCAGCTTGGCCGTTTTCACTGAAGCTTTCTTT	CASSLAVFTEAFF
TRBD2	NA	TRBJ2-1	TRBV10-3	TGTGCCATCAGCCCCGCAGAAGCGGGGGACTCCTACAATGAGCAGTTCTTC	CAISPAEAGDSYNEQFF
NA	NA	TRBJ1-4	TRBV27	TGTGCCAGCCGTCGGTCCGGGGCAGAAGAAAAACTGTTTTTT	CASRRSGAEEKLFF
TRBD2	NA	TRBJ2-1	TRBV5-6	TGTGCCAGCAGCTTGCTGGGGACTAGCAAGCACAGTGAGCAGTTCTTC	CASSLLGTSKHSEQFF
NA	NA	TRBJ1-5	TRBV15	TGTGCCACCAGCGGGGAGGGGAATCAGCCCCAGCATTTT	CATSGEGNQPQHF
NA	NA	TRBJ1-2	TRBV6-1	TGTGCCAGCAGTGAAGCGCTGTACATTGGACTACTTGGCTACACCTTC	CASSEALYIGLLGYTF
NA	NA	TRBJ1-2	TRBV21-1	TGTGCCAGCAGCAAAGCGTGTACACCGGCGGGCTACACCTTC	CASSKACTPAGYTF
NA	NA	TRBJ2-5	TRBV14	TGTGCCAGCAGCCAAAGAGAGACCCAGTACTTC	CASSQRETQYF
NA	NA	TRBJ1-1	TRBV10-3	TGTGCCATCAGTGAAGGTAGGACCAACACTGAAGCTTTCTTT	CAISEGRTNTEAFF
TRBD1	NA	TRBJ1-3	TRBV7-9	TGTGCCAGCAGCCAACAGGGGTGGGGAAACACCATATATTTT	CASSQQGWGNTIYF
NA	NA	TRBJ1-2	TRBV5-4	TGTGCCAGCAGCGCTACAACAACCAATGGCTACACCTTC	CASSATTTNGYTF
NA	NA	TRBJ1-1	TRBV6-5	TGTGCCAGCAGTCCCGCGGCTATGAACACTGAAGCTTTCTTT	CASSPAAMNTEAFF
NA	once	TRBJ1-2	TRBV6-2/TRBV6-3	TGTGCCAGCAGTAACGAACAGGGAAAGGGCTATGGCTACACCTTC	CASSNEQGKGYGYTF